This T cell receptor beta chain was recorded in a study of regulatory T cells in long-lasting Graves disease. The CDR3 loop spans 13 amino acids. Per germline, CDR1 DFQATT and CDR2 SNEGSKA (reference sequence). V dropped 1 base and J dropped 12 bases, with 16 bases sitting between them. Findings and caveats of the study: Patients whose Graves' disease persisted exhibited lower TCR diversity than those newly diagnosed. Sharing of public clonotypes was greater in persistent patients (under 3,000) than in new patients (almost 1,000). Favored usage of TRBV28, TRBJ1-2 and TRBJ2-5 was recorded in persistent disease.

Using its own MiXCR run on the reads, TCRdb lists one record per CDR3 protein. The sample shows some 1,000 distinct CDR3 sequences, roughly 89% of them seen only once. PBMCs were the source of the RNA used for TCR sequencing. The guidelines of the American Thyroid Association were the basis for diagnosing Graves' disease. To note about this clonotype: Its specificity is not known.

The TCR was taken from a man between 25 and 39 years old with Graves disease. Sequencing used peripheral blood mononuclear cells (PBMCs), obtained with antithyroid drug treatment, in newly diagnosed or persistent Graves disease (not recorded which). J is TRBJ2-1 and V is TRBV20-1; D is perhaps TRBD2 (6 bases). Here the CDR3 reads CSARAPGDWVQFF. In DNA, the CDR3 is TGCAGTGCTAGAGCCCCCGGGGACTGGGTGCAGTTCTTC.